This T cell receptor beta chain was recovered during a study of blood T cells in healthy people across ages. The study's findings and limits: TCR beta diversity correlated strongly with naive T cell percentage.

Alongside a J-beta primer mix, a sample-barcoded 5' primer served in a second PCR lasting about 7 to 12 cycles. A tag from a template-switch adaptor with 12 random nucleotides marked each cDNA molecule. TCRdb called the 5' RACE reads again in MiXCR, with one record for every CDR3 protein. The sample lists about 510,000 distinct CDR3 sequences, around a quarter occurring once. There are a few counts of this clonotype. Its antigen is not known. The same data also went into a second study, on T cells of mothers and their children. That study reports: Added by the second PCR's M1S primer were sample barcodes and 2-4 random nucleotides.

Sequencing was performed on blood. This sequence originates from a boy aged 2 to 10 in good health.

The CDR3 region has the DNA TGCAGTGCTCTCTGGGACAGGGTGAGCACAGATACGCAGTATTTT. Its protein is CSALWDRVSTDTQYF. The rearrangement links TRBV20-1 to TRBJ2-3; 9 bases map to TRBD1. Germline V gives CDR1 DFQATT, CDR2 SNEGSKA (reference sequence). This CDR3 has 15 residues. Trimming removed 5 bases from V and 0 bases from J; junction bases left unmatched: 6.